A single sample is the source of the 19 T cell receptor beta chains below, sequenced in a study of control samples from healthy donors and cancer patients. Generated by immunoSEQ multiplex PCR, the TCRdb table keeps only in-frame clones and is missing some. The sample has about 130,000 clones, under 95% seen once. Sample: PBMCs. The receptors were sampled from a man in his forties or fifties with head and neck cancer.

Here the CDR3 reads CASSQDWTVPHTDTQYF. The CDR3 DNA follows: TGCGCCAGCAGCCAGGACTGGACAGTACCTCACACAGATACGCAGTATTTT. V gene TRBV4-3 combines with J gene TRBJ2-3, with a weak D call TRBD1 (6 bases). The germline V gene has CDR1 LGHNA and CDR2 YSLEER. V was clipped by 3 bases and J by 2 bases, with 18 bases between them. The CDR3 runs to 17 residues.

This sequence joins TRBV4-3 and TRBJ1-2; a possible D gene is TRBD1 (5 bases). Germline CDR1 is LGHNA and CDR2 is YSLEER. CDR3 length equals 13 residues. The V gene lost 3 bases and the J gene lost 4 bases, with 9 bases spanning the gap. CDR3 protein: CASSQGDSYGYTF. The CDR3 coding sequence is TGCGCCAGCAGCCAGGGCGACAGCTATGGCTACACCTTC.

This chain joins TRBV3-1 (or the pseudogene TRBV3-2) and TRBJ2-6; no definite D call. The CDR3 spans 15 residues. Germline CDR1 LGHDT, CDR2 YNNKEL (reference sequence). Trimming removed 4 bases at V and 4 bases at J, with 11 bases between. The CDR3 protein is CASSLLGPGANVLTF. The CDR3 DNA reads TGTGCCAGCAGCCTCCTAGGGCCCGGGGCCAACGTCCTGACTTTC.

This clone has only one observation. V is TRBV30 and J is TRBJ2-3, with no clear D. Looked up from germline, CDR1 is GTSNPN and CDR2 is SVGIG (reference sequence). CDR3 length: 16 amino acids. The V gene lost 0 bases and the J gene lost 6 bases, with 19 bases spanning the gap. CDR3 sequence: CAWSVRGSNNTDTQYF. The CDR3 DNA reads TGTGCCTGGAGTGTACGAGGCAGCAATAACACCGATACGCAGTATTTT.

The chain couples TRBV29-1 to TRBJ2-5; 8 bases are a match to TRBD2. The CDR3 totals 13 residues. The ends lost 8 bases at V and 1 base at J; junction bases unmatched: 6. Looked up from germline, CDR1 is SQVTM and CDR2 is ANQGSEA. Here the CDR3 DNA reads TGCAGCATCACGGGGGGGGCCCAAGAGACCCAGTACTTC. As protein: CSITGGAQETQYF.

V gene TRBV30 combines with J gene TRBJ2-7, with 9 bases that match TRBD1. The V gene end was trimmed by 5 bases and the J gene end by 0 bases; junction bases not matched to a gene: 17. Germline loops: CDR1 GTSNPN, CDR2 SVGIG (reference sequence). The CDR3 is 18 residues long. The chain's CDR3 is CAWCYRGRGGLSSYEQYF. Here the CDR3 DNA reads TGTGCCTGGTGCTACAGGGGGCGGGGAGGGCTTAGCTCCTACGAGCAGTACTTC.

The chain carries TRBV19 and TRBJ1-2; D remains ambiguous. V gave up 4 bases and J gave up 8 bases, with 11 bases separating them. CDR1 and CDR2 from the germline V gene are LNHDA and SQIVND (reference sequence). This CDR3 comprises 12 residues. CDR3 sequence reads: CASSTGPGGYTF. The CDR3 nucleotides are TGTGCCAGTAGTACCGGGCCCGGAGGCTACACCTTC.

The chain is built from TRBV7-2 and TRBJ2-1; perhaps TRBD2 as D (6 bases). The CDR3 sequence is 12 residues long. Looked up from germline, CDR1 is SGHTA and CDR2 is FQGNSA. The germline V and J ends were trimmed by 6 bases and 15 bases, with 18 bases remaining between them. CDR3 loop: CASRLSGTSMFF. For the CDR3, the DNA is TGTGCCAGCAGGTTATCCGGGACTTCGATGTTCTTC.

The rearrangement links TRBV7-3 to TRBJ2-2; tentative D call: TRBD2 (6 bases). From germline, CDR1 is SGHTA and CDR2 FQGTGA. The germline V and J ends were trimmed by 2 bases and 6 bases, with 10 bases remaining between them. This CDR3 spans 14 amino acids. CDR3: CASSLGWEAGELFF. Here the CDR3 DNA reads TGTGCCAGCAGCTTAGGTTGGGAGGCCGGGGAGCTGTTTTTT.

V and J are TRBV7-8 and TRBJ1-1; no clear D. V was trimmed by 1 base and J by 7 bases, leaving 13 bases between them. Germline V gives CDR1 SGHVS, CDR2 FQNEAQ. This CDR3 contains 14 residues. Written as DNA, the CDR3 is TGTGCCAGCAGCTTAGTATCTGACACGGTTGAAGCTTTCTTT. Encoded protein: CASSLVSDTVEAFF.

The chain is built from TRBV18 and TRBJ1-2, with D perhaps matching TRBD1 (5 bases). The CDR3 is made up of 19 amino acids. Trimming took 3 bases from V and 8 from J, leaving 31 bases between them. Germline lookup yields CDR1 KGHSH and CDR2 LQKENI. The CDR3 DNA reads TGTGCCAGCTCACCCCAAGGACAACACTCGGGACGGCTTCTCGGGGGCTACACCTTC. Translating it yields CASSPQGQHSGRLLGGYTF.

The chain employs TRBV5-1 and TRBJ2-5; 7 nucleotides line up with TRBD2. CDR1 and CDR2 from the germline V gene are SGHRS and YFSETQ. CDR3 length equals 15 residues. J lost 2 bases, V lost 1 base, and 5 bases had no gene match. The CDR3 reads CASSLPSGGQETQYF. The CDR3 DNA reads TGCGCCAGCAGCTTGCCCTCCGGGGGGCAAGAGACCCAGTACTTC.

CDR3 nucleotides: TGTGCCAGCAGGTTTGCCGGGGGCCGCCACAATGAGCAGTTCTTC. Its protein is CASRFAGGRHNEQFF. The chain uses TRBV6-5 and TRBJ2-1, with D perhaps being TRBD1 or TRBD2 (6 bases each). The germline V gene encodes CDR1 MNHEY and CDR2 SVGAGI. V gave up 6 bases and J gave up 5 bases, with 17 bases separating them. The CDR3 loop spans 15 amino acids.

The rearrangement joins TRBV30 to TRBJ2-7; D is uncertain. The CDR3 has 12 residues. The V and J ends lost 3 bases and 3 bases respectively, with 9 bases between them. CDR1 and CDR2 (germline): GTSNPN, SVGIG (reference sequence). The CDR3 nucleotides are TGTGCCTGGAGGCCTTCGGGCTACGAGCAGTACTTC. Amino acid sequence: CAWRPSGYEQYF.

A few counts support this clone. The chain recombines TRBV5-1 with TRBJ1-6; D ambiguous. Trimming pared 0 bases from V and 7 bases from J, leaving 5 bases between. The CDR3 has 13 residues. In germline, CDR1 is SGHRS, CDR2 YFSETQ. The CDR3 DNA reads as TGCGCCAGCAGCTTGGATCAGAATTCACCCCTCCACTTT. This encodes CASSLDQNSPLHF.

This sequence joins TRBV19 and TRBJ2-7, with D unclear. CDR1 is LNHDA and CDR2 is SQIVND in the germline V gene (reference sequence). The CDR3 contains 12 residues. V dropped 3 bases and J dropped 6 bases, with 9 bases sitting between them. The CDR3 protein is CASSILFCEQYF. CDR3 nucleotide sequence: TGTGCCAGTAGTATCCTATTCTGCGAGCAGTACTTC.

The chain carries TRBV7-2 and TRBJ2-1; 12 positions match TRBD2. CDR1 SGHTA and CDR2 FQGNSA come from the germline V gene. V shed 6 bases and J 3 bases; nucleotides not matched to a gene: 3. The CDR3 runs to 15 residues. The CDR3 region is CASRLAGGLYNEQFF. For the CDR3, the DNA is TGTGCCAGCAGACTAGCGGGGGGCCTCTACAATGAGCAGTTCTTC.

CDR3 sequence: CASSPPNSGNTIYF. The CDR3, as DNA: TGTGCCAGCTCACCACCAAACTCTGGAAACACCATATATTTT. The rearrangement uses TRBV18 and TRBJ1-3, with no clear D. This CDR3 contains 14 residues. V lost 0 bases to trimming and J lost 0 bases, with 3 bases between them. Germline assignment: CDR1 KGHSH and CDR2 LQKENI.

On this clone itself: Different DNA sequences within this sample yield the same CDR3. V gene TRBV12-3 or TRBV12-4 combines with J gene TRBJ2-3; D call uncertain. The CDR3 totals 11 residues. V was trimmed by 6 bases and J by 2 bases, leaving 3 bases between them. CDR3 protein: CASSYTDTQYF. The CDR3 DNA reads TGTGCCAGCAGCTACACAGATACGCAGTATTTT.